This T cell receptor (beta chain) appears in the sequencing data of a study of response to subunit inactivated influenza vaccine. The CDR3 runs 14 residues. The ends were cut back, 7 bases at V and 5 bases at J, with 13 bases in the middle. CDR1 is SGHRS and CDR2 is YFSETQ in the germline V gene. TCRdb processed the RT-PCR reads anew with MiXCR; each CDR3 protein has one entry. Altogether about 800,000 distinct CDR3 sequences are present, 21% being singletons, with the ten largest covering 9.5% to 13%. As to this clonotype: Antigen unknown.

Whole-study findings and limits: Authors suggested seasonal influenza vaccinations each recruit few new T cells.

This material consisted of PBMCs from blood, taken around 5 days after vaccination. The TCR originated in a man in his fifties or sixties who received an inactivated influenza vaccine. The chain uses TRBV5-1 and TRBJ2-6; D possibly uses TRBD1 or TRBD2 (5 bases each). The CDR3 reads CASSEGRWANVLTF. CDR3 coding DNA: TGCGCCAGCTCTGAGGGACGATGGGCCAACGTCCTGACTTTC.